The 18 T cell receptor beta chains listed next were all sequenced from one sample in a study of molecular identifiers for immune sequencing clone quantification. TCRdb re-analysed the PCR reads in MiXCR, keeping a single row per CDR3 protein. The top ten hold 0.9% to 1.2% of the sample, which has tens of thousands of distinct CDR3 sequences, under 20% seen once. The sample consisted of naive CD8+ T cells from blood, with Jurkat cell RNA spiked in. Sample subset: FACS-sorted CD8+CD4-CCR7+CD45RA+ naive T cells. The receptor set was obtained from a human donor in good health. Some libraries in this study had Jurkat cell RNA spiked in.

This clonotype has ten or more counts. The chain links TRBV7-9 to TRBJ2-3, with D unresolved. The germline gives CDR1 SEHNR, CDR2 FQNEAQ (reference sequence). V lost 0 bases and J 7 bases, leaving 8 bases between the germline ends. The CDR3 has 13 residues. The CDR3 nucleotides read TGTGCCAGCAGCTTAGCCCGTAGAAATACGCAGTATTTT. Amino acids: CASSLARRNTQYF.

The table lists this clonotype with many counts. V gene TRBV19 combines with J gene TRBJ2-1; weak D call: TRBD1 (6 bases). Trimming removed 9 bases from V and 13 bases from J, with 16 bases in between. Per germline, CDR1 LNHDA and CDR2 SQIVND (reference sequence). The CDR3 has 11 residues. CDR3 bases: TGTGCCAGCAGGACAGCCCGAGGACAGTTCTTC. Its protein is CASRTARGQFF.

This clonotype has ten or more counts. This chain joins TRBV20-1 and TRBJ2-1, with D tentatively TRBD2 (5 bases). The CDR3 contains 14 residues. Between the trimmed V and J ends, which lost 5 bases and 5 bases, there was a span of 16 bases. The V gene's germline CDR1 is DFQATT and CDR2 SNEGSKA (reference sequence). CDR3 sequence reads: CSASLAGWDNEQFF. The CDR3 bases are TGCAGTGCTTCCCTGGCGGGCTGGGACAATGAGCAGTTCTTC.

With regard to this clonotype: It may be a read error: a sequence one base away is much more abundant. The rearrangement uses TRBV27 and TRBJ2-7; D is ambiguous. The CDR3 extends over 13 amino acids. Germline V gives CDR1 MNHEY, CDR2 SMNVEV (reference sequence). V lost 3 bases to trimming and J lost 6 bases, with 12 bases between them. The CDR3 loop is CASSFPLPGEQYF. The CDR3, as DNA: TGTGCCAGCAGTTTCCCGCTACCGGGCGAGCAGTACTTC.

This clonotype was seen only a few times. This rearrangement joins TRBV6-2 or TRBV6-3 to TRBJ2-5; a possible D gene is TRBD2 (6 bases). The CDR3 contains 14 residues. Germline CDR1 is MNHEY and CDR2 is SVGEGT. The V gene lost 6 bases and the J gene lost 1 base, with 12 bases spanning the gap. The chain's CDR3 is CASRPRGGQETQYF. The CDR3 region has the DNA TGTGCCAGCAGACCCCGGGGAGGCCAAGAGACCCAGTACTTC.

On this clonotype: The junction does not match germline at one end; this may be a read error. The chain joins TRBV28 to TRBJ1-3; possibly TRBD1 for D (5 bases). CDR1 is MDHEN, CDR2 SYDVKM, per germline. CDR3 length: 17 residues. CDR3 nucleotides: TGTGCCATCAGAGATGGGGCGGACTGGAGCTCTGGATACACCATATATTTT. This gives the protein CAIRDGADWSSGYTIYF.

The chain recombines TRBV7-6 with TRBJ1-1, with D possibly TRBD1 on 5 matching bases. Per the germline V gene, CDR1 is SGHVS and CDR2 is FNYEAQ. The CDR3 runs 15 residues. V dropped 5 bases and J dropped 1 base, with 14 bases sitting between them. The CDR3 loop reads CASSIEADTNTEAFF. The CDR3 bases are TGTGCCAGCAGCATAGAAGCGGACACGAACACTGAAGCTTTCTTT.

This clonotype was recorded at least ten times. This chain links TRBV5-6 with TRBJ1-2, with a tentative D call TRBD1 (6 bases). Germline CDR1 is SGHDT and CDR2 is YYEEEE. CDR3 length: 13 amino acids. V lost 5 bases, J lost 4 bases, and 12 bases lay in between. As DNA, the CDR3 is TGTGCCAGCAGTCCGGGACACCTCTATGGCTACACCTTC. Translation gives CASSPGHLYGYTF.

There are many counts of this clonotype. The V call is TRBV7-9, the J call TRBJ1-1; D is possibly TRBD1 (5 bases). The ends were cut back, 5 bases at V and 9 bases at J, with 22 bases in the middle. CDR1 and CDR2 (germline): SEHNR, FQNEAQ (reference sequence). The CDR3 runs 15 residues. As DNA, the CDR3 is TGTGCCAGCAGCCCAAGGGGACCACGAGAAGGTAAAGCTTTCTTT. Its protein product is CASSPRGPREGKAFF.

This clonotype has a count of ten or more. DNA of the CDR3: TGTGCCAGCAGTCTCGATACTAGGAAGCTGTTTTTT. This codes for CASSLDTRKLFF. The genes are TRBV6-2 or TRBV6-3 and TRBJ2-2, with D perhaps TRBD2 (5 bases). The germline CDR1 and CDR2 sequences are MNHEY and SVGEGT. Trimming removed 5 bases at V and 12 bases at J, with 13 bases between. The CDR3 runs to 12 residues.

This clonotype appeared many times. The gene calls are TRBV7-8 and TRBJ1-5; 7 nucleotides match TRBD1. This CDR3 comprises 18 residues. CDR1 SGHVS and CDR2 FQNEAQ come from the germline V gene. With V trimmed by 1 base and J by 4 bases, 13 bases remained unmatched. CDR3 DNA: TGTGCCAGCAGCTTAGTTCGGGACAGCAGAAAGAATAATCAGCCCCAGCATTTT. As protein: CASSLVRDSRKNNQPQHF. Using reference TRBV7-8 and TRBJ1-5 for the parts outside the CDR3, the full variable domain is GAGVSQSPRYKVAKRGQDVALRCDPISGHVSLFWYQQALGQGPEFLTYFQNEAQLDKSGLPSDRFFAERPEGSVSTLKIQRTQQEDSAVYLCASSLVRDSRKNNQPQHFGDGTRLSIL.

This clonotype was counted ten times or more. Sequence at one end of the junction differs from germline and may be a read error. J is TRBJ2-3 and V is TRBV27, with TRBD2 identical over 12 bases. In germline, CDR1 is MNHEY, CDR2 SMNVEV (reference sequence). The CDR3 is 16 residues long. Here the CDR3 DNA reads TGTGCCAGCAGCTTATTCCTAGCGGGAGGGCCAGATACGCAGTATTTT. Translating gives CASSLFLAGGPDTQYF.

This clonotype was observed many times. CDR3 region: CASSQVAGAPNEQFF. CDR3 DNA sequence: TGTGCCAGCAGCCAAGTCGCCGGAGCCCCCAATGAGCAGTTCTTC. V usage is TRBV14 and J usage is TRBJ2-1; D not certain. V lost 1 base and J 6 bases, leaving 13 bases between the germline ends. The CDR3 has 15 amino acids. Germline CDR1 and CDR2: SGHDN and FVKESK.

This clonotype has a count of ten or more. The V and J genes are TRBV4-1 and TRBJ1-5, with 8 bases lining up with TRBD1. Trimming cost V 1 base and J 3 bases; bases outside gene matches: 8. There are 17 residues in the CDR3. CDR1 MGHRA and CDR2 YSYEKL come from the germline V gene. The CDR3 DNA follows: TGCGCCAGCAGCCAAGCACTACAGGGGGGCATCAATCAGCCCCAGCATTTT. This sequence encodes CASSQALQGGINQPQHF.

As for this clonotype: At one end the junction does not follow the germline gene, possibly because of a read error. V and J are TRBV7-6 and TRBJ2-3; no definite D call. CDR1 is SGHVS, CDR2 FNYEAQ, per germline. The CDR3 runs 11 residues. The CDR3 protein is CASGFPDTQYF. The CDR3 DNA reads TGTGCCAGCGGCTTCCCAGATACGCAGTATTTT.

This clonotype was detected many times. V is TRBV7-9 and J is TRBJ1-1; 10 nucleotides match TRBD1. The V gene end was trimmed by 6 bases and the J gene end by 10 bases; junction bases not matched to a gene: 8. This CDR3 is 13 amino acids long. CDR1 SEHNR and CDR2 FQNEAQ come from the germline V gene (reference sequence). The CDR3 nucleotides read TGTGCCAGCAGTCCCGGACAGGGGGTCGGAGCTTTCTTT. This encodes CASSPGQGVGAFF.

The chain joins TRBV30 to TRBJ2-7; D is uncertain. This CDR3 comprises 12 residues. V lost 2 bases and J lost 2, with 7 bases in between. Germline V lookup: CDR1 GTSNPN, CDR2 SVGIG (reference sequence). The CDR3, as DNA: TGTGCCTGGAGTTCCCTGGCCTACGAGCAGTACTTC. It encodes CAWSSLAYEQYF.

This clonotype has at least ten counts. The CDR3 DNA follows: TGTGCCAGGAGAACTAGCGACTACTACAATGAGCAGTTCTTC. It codes for CARRTSDYYNEQFF. The J gene is TRBJ2-1, the V gene TRBV2, with TRBD2 identical over 7 bases. The V and J ends lost 9 bases and 3 bases, in that order; junction bases with no gene match: 8. The CDR3 runs to 14 residues. From germline, CDR1 is SNHLY and CDR2 FYNNEI.